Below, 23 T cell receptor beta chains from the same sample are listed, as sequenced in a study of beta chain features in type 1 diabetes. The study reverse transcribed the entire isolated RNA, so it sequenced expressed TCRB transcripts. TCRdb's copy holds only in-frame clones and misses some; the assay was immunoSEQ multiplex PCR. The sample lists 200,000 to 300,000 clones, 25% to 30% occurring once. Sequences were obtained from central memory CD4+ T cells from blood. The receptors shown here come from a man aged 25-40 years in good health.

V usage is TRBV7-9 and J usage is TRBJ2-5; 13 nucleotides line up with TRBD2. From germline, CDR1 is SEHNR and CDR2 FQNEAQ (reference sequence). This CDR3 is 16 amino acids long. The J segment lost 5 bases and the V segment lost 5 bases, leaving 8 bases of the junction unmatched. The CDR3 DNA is TGTGCCAGCAGCCTTACCGGGACTAGCGGGGCGGAGACCCAGTACTTC. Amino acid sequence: CASSLTGTSGAETQYF.

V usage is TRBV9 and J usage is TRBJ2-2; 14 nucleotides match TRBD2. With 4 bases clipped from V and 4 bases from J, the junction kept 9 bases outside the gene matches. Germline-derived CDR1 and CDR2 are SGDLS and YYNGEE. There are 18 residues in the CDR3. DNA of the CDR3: TGTGCCAGCAGCCCATTAGGGACTAGCGGGAGTTCCACCGGGGAGCTGTTTTTT. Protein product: CASSPLGTSGSSTGELFF. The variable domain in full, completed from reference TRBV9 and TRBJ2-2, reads DSGVTQTPKHLITATGQRVTLRCSPRSGDLSVYWYQQSLDQGLQFLIQYYNGEERAKGNILERFSAQQFPDLHSELNLSSLELGDSALYFCASSPLGTSGSSTGELFFGEGSRLTVL.

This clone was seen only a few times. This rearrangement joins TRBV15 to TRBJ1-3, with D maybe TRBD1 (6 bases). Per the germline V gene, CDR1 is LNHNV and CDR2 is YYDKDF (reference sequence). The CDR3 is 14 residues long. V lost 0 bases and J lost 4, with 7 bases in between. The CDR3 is CATSRDGQGNTIYF. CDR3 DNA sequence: TGTGCCACCAGCAGAGACGGACAGGGAAACACCATATATTTT.

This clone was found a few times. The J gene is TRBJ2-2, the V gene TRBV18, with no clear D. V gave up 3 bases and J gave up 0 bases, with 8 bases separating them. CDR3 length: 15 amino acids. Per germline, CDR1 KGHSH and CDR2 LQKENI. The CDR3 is CASSPIPTNTGELFF. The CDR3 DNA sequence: TGTGCCAGCTCACCTATCCCGACGAACACCGGGGAGCTGTTTTTT.

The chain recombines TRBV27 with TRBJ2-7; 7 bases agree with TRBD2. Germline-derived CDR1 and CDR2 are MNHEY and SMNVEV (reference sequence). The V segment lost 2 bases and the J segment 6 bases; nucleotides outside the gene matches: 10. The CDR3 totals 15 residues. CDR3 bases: TGTGCCAGCAGTTTACGGTCTTTTGGGGAGGGCGAGCAGTACTTC. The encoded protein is CASSLRSFGEGEQYF.

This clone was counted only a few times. CDR3: CASFGGGRQPQHF. CDR3 nucleotide sequence: TGTGCCAGCTTCGGGGGTGGAAGGCAGCCCCAGCATTTT. The chain has TRBV2 and TRBJ1-5; weak D call: TRBD1 (5 bases). Germline lookup yields CDR1 SNHLY and CDR2 FYNNEI. The ends were cut back, 8 bases at V and 7 bases at J, with 15 bases in the middle. The CDR3 is made up of 13 amino acids.

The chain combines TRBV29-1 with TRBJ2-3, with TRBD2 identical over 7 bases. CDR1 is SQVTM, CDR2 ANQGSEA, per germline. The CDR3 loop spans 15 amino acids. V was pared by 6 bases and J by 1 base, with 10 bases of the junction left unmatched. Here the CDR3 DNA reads TGCAGCGTGAGCCTAAGGGGAGGGGGCACAGATACGCAGTATTTT. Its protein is CSVSLRGGGTDTQYF.

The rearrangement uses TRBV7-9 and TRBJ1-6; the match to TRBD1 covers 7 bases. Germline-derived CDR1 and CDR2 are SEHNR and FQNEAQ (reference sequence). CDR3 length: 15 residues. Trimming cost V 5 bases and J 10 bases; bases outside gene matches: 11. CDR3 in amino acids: CASSPGGTATSPLHF. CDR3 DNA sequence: TGTGCCAGCAGCCCAGGGGGGACAGCAACGTCACCCCTCCACTTT. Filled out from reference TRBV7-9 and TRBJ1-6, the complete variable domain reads DTGVSQNPRHKITKRGQNVTFRCDPISEHNRLYWYRQTLGQGPEFLTYFQNEAQLEKSRLLSDRFSAERPKGSFSTLEIQRTEQGDSAMYLCASSPGGTATSPLHFGNGTRLTVT.

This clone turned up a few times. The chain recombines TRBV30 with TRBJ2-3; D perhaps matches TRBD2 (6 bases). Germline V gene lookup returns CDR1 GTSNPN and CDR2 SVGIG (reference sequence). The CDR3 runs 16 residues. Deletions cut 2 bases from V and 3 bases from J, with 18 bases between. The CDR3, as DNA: TGTGCCTGGAGTCGGCGGGGCCATAAGGGGACAGATACGCAGTATTTT. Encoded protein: CAWSRRGHKGTDTQYF.

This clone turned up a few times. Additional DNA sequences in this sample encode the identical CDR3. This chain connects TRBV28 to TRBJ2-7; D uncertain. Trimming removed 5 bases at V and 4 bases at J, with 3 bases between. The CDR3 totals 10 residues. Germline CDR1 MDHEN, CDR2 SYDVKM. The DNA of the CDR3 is TGTGCCAGCAGTAGGTACGAGCAGTACTTC. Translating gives CASSRYEQYF.

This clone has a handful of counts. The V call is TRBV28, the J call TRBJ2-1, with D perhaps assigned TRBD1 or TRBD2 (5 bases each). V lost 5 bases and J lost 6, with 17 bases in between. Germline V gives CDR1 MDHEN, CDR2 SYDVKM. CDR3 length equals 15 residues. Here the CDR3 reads CASSPQEGRGNEQFF. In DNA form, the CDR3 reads TGTGCCAGCAGTCCACAGGAAGGACGGGGCAATGAGCAGTTCTTC.

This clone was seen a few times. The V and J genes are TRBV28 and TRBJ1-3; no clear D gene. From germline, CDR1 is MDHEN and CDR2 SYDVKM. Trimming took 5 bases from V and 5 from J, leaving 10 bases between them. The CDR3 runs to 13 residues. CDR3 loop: CASSAGLRNTIYF. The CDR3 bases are TGTGCCAGCAGTGCAGGCCTGAGAAACACCATATATTTT. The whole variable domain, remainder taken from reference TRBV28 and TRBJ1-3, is DVKVTQSSRYLVKRTGEKVFLECVQDMDHENMFWYRQDPGLGLRLIYFSYDVKMKEKGDIPEGYSVSREKKERFSLILESASTNQTSMYLCASSAGLRNTIYFGEGSWLTVV.

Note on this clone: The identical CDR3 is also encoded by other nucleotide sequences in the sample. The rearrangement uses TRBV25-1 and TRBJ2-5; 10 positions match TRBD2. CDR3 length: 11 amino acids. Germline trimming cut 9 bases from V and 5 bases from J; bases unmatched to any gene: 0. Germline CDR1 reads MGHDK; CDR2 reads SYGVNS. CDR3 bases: TGTGCCAGTAGCGGGGGGGAGACCCAGTACTTC. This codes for CASSGGETQYF.

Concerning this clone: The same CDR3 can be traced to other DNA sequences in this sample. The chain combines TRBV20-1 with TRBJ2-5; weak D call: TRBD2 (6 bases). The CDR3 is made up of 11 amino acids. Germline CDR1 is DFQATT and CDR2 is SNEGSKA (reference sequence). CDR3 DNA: TGCAGCGCTGGGAGGATGGAGACCCAGTACTTC. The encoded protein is CSAGRMETQYF.

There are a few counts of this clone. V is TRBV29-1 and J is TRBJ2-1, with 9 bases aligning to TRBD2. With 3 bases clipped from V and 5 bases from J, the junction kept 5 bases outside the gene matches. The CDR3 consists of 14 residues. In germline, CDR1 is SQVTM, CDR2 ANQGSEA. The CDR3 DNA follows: TGCAGCGTTGAGAGGCTAGCGGGACACAATGAGCAGTTCTTC. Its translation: CSVERLAGHNEQFF.

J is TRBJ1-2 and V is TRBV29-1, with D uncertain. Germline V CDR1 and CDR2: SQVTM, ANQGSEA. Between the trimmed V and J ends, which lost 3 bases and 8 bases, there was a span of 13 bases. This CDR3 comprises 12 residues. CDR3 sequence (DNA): TGCAGCGTTGATATAGCCCGGTCGGGCTACACCTTC. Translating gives CSVDIARSGYTF. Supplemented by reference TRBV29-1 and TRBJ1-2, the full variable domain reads SAVISQKPSRDICQRGTSLTIQCQVDSQVTMMFWYRQQPGQSLTLIATANQGSEATYESGFVIDKFPISRPNLTFSTLTVSNMSPEDSSIYLCSVDIARSGYTFGSGTRLTVV.

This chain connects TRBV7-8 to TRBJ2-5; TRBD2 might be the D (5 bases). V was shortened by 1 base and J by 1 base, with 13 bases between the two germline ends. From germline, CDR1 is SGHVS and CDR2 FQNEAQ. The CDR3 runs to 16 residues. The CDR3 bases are TGTGCCAGCAGCTTAGTTTTGGGCGGGCTCCAAGAGACCCAGTACTTC. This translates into CASSLVLGGLQETQYF. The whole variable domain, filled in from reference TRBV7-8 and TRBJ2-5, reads GAGVSQSPRYKVAKRGQDVALRCDPISGHVSLFWYQQALGQGPEFLTYFQNEAQLDKSGLPSDRFFAERPEGSVSTLKIQRTQQEDSAVYLCASSLVLGGLQETQYFGPGTRLLVL.

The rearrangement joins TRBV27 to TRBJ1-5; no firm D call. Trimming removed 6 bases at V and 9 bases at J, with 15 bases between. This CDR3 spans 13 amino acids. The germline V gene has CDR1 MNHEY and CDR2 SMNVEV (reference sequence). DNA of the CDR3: TGTGCCAGCAGGCTTAAAGAGCTTACGCCCCAGCATTTT. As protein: CASRLKELTPQHF.

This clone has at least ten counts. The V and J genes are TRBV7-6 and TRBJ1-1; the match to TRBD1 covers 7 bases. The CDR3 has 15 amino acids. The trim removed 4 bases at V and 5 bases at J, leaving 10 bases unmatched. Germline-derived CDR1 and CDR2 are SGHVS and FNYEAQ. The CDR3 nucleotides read TGTGCCAGCAGCTCGGGGACAGTTGTGAGGACTGAAGCTTTCTTT. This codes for CASSSGTVVRTEAFF.

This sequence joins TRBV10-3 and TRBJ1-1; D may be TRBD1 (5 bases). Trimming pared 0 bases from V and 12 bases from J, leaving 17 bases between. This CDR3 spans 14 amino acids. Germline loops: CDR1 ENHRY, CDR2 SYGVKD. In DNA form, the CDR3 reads TGTGCCATCAGTGAGTCGAGCTCCGACAGAGGGACTTTCTTT. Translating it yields CAISESSSDRGTFF.

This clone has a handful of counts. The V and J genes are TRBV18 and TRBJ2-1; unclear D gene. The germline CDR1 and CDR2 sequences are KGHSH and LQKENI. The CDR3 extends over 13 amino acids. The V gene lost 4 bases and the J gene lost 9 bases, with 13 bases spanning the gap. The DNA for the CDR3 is TGTGCCAGCTCACGAGATCAGACAACTGAGCAGTTCTTC. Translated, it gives CASSRDQTTEQFF.

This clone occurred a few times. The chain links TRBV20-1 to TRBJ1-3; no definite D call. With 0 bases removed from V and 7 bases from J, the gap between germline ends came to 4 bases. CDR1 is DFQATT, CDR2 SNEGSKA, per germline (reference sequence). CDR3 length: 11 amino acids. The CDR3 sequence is CSARDPNTIYF. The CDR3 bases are TGCAGTGCTAGAGATCCCAACACCATATATTTT.

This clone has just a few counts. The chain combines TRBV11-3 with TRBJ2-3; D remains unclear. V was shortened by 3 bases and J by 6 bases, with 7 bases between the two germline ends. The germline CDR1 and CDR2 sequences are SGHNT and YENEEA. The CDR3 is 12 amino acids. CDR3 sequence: CASSFGRDTQYF. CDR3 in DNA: TGTGCCAGCAGCTTCGGACGGGATACGCAGTATTTT.